This TCR beta chain comes out of a study of T cell responses to AZD1222 COVID-19 vaccine. Overall study: Second-dose schedules of about 4 or about 12 weeks were combined.

Study-level findings and limits: Clonal diversity may have been underestimated in mostly white British donors. Of the AZD1222 recipients, only six were seropositive at baseline. Reports say nearly half of spike-specific TCRs go after unmutated variant regions.

Libraries were prepared by immunoSEQ multiplex PCR; TCRdb keeps only in-frame clonotypes and omits some of them. The repertoire holds over 110,000 clones, with 85% to 95% as singletons. This CDR3 contains 14 residues. The V and J ends lost 4 bases and 2 bases, in that order; junction bases with no gene match: 4. Germline V gene data show CDR1 as SGHKS and CDR2 as YYEKEE (reference sequence). Worth noting for this clone: Its antigen remains unknown.

V gene TRBV5-5 combines with J gene TRBJ2-3, with 7 positions matching TRBD1. Sequencing used peripheral blood, obtained on day 0 of AZD1222 vaccination. This TCR came from an adult in good health. The CDR3 coding sequence is TGTGCCAGCAGCGCGACAGGGCCCACAGATACGCAGTATTTT. The encoded protein is CASSATGPTDTQYF.